This T cell receptor beta chain stems from a study of cytomegalovirus exposure and HLA in healthy donors. At the level of the study: Most donors, less than 85% of 398 genotyped, fell in the Caucasian-associated ancestry cluster. Points from the study as a whole: According to an earlier analysis, most TCR beta V segments yielded productive rearrangements about 87% or about 30% of the time. Accurate prediction of most subjects' HLA-A and HLA-B alleles from TCR beta sequences was reported. The study listed 164 cytomegalovirus-associated TCR beta chains.

This CDR3 contains 15 residues. Trimming removed 4 bases from V and 8 bases from J; junction bases left unmatched: 8. CDR1 KGHSH and CDR2 LQKENI come from the germline V gene. The table lists this clone with a few counts. No antigen is known for it. The PCR made use of 60 Vbeta and 13 Jbeta primers. The assay was immunoSEQ multiplex PCR, and TCRdb's table has in-frame clones only and misses some. The table includes roughly 150,000 clones, roughly 71% detected once. The genes are TRBV18 and TRBJ1-6; TRBD1 matches 7 bases. The TCR comes from a woman in her fifties or sixties in good health and CMV-seropositive. Sequenced material: PBMCs. The CDR3 here is CASSQQQGTDSPLHF. For the CDR3, the DNA is TGTGCCAGCTCACAGCAACAGGGGACTGATTCACCCCTCCACTTT.